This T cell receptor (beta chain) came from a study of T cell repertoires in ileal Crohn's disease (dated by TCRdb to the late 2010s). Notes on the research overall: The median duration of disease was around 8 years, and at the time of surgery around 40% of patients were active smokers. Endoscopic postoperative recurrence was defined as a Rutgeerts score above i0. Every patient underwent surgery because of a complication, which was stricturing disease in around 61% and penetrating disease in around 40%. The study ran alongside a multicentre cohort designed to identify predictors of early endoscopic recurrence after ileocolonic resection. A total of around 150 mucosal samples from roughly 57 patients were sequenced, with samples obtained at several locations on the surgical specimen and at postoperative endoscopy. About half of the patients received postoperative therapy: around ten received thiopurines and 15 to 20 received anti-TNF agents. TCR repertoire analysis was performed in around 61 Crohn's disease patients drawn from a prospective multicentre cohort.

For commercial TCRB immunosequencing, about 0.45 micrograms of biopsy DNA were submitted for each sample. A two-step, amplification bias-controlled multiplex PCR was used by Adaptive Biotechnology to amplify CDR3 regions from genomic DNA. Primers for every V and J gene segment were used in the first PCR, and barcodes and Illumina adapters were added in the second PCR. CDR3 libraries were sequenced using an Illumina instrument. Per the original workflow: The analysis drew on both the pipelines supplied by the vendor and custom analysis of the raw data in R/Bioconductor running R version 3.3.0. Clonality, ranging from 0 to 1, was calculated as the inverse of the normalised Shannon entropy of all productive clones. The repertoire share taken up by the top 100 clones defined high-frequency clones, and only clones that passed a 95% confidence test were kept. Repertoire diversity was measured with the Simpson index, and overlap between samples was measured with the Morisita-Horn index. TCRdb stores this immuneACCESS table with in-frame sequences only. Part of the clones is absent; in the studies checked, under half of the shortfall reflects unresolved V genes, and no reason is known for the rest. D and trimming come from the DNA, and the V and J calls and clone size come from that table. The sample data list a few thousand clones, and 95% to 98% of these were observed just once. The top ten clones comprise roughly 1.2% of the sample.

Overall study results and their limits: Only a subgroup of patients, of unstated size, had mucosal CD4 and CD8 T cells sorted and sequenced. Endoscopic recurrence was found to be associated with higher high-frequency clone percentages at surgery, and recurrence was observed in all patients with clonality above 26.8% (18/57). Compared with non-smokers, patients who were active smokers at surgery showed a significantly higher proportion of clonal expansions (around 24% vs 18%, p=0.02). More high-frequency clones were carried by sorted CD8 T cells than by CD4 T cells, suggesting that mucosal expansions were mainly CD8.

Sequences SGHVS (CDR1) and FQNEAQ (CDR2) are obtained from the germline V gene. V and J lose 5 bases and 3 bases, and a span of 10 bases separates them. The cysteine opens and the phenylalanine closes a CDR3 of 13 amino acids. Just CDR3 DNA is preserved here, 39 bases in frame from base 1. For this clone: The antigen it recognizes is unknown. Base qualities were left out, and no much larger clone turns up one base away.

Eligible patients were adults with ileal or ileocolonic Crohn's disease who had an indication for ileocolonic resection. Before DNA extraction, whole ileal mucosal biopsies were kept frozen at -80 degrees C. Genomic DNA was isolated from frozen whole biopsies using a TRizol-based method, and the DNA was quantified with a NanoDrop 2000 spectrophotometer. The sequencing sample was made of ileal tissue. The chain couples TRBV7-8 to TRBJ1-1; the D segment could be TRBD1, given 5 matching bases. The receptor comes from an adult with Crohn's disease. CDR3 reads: CASSRKGYTEAFF. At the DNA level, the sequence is TGTGCCAGCAGCCGCAAGGGGTACACTGAAGCTTTCTTT.